These 32 T cell receptor beta chains originate from one sample sequenced in a study of shared clonotypes between healthy human individuals. CD8 cells regarded as naive lacked CD45RO, were positively chosen for CCR7, and omitted terminally differentiated effector memory CD45RA+ cells. Using immunoSEQ multiplex PCR, the repertoire was profiled, and TCRdb retains in-frame clones only, with some absent. The table has around 2,100,000 clones, 85% to 95% seen once. Source material: naive CD8+ T cells sorted from blood. The receptors derive from a man younger than 35 in good health.

This clone has only a few counts. This chain uses TRBV11-2 with TRBJ1-2; 7 bases are a match to TRBD1. Germline CDR1 and CDR2: SGHAT and FQNNGV. V shed 3 bases, J shed 7 bases, and the junction held 11 bases outside the gene matches. The CDR3 spans 15 residues. The CDR3 here is CASSFPGTGALGYTF. For the CDR3, the DNA is TGTGCCAGCAGCTTCCCAGGTACAGGGGCCCTTGGCTACACCTTC.

This sequence joins TRBV7-9 and TRBJ1-1; TRBD1 aligns across 10 bases. Germline V gene sequence: CDR1 SEHNR, CDR2 FQNEAQ (reference sequence). V trimming: 4 bases; J trimming: 3 bases; junction bases outside the gene matches: 11. The CDR3 spans 17 residues. The CDR3 region has the DNA TGTGCCAGCAGCTCGTCGACAGGGGGCCTAAGGGACACTGAAGCTTTCTTT. Its translation is CASSSSTGGLRDTEAFF.

The chain carries TRBV13 and TRBJ2-2; 9 positions match TRBD2. With V trimmed by 1 base and J by 7 bases, 7 bases remained unmatched. CDR1 and CDR2 (germline): PRHDT, FYEKMQ (reference sequence). The CDR3 contains 16 residues. As DNA, the CDR3 is TGTGCCAGCAGCTTAGCGGTAGCGGGAGTTGTCGGGGAGCTGTTTTTT. Translating gives CASSLAVAGVVGELFF.

This sequence joins TRBV5-6 and TRBJ2-5; 7 bases are shared with TRBD1. CDR3 length: 16 amino acids. V was clipped by 4 bases and J by 4 bases; unmatched bases: 13. Looked up from germline, CDR1 is SGHDT and CDR2 is YYEEEE. The CDR3 loop is CASSRGDKGAGETQYF. The CDR3 coding sequence is TGTGCCAGCAGCCGGGGAGATAAGGGGGCGGGAGAGACCCAGTACTTC.

V usage is TRBV4-1 and J usage is TRBJ1-5; D remains ambiguous. Germline values: CDR1 MGHRA, CDR2 YSYEKL. V shed 0 bases and J shed 10 bases, with 13 bases lying between them. There are 14 residues in the CDR3. The CDR3 DNA follows: TGCGCCAGCAGCCAAGAAAACCTCGCGTCCCCCCAGCATTTT. Translation gives CASSQENLASPQHF.

About this clone: Distinct nucleotide sequences in the sample also encode this CDR3. The rearrangement joins TRBV6-5 to TRBJ2-7; the D gene is possibly TRBD2 (5 bases). In germline, CDR1 is MNHEY, CDR2 SVGAGI. V was pared by 0 bases and J by 4 bases, with 7 bases between. The CDR3 runs to 13 residues. CDR3 region: CASSYSRTYEQYF. As DNA, the CDR3 is TGTGCCAGCAGTTACTCGAGGACTTACGAGCAGTACTTC.

The V and J genes are TRBV28 and TRBJ2-1, with D hard to call. Germline assignment: CDR1 MDHEN and CDR2 SYDVKM. The length of the CDR3 is 14 residues. Trimming pared 6 bases from V and 8 bases from J, leaving 17 bases between. This CDR3 reads CASSPGPVTHEQFF. Written as DNA, the CDR3 is TGTGCCAGCAGCCCCGGACCGGTCACCCATGAGCAGTTCTTC.

On this clone: Other DNA sequences in the sample encode the same CDR3. J is TRBJ2-1 and V is TRBV7-2, with 7 bases lining up with TRBD2. This CDR3 contains 15 residues. The germline V gene encodes CDR1 SGHTA and CDR2 FQGNSA. J was trimmed by 0 bases and V by 4 bases; bases with no gene match: 3. CDR3 nucleotide sequence: TGTGCCAGCAGCTCTATAGCGGGCTCCTACAATGAGCAGTTCTTC. It yields the protein CASSSIAGSYNEQFF.

This clone was recorded once. This chain links TRBV7-9 with TRBJ2-2; 7 bases fit TRBD2. Germline lookup yields CDR1 SEHNR and CDR2 FQNEAQ (reference sequence). After removal of 3 bases from V and 6 bases from J, the junction contained 7 bases not matched to a gene. This CDR3 has 15 amino acids. The CDR3 coding sequence is TGTGCCAGCAGCTTCTCACAGAGCGGGGCCGGGGAGCTGTTTTTT. This gives the protein CASSFSQSGAGELFF.

This clone was seen once. This sequence joins TRBV7-6 and TRBJ2-3; D remains unclear. Between the trimmed V and J ends, which lost 1 base and 6 bases, there was a span of 20 bases. The germline gives CDR1 SGHVS, CDR2 FNYEAQ. CDR3 length: 17 amino acids. The CDR3 sequence is CASSLEVWRNEWDTQYF. The CDR3 DNA reads as TGTGCCAGCAGCTTAGAAGTTTGGCGAAATGAGTGGGATACGCAGTATTTT.

CDR3 DNA: TGTGCCAGCAGCTCCCCATGGGGGGCGCAGGGGGAGCTGTTTTTT. Protein: CASSSPWGAQGELFF. The chain couples TRBV13 to TRBJ2-2; the D call may be TRBD1 or TRBD2 (6 bases each). Per the germline V gene, CDR1 is PRHDT and CDR2 is FYEKMQ (reference sequence). The CDR3 is 15 amino acids. Trimming took off 4 bases at V and 8 bases at J, with 17 bases between the two ends.

The rearrangement links TRBV4-3 to TRBJ2-6; no reliable D call. Trimming shortened V by 5 bases and J by 0 bases, and 8 bases separated the two germline ends. The germline V gene encodes CDR1 LGHNA and CDR2 YSLEER. The CDR3 has 15 residues. The chain's CDR3 is CASSVSHSGANVLTF. In nucleotides, the CDR3 is TGCGCCAGCAGCGTCAGCCACTCTGGGGCCAACGTCCTGACTTTC.

CDR3 sequence reads: CASSLAVALSYEQYF. The CDR3 bases are TGCGCCAGCAGCTTGGCTGTTGCCCTCTCCTACGAGCAGTACTTC. The chain couples TRBV5-1 to TRBJ2-7; no clear D gene. The CDR3 covers 15 residues. Germline V gene sequence: CDR1 SGHRS, CDR2 YFSETQ. Trimming stripped 0 bases from V and 0 bases from J, with 10 bases between.

Concerning this clone itself: Different DNA sequences within this sample yield the same CDR3. The J gene is TRBJ2-7, the V gene TRBV13, with D uncertain. The V gene's germline CDR1 is PRHDT and CDR2 FYEKMQ (reference sequence). The CDR3 loop spans 14 amino acids. The germline V and J ends were trimmed by 0 bases and 0 bases, with 6 bases remaining between them. DNA for the CDR3: TGTGCCAGCAGCTTAGGAGCATCCTCCTACGAGCAGTACTTC. Translation gives CASSLGASSYEQYF.

The chain recombines TRBV11-2 with TRBJ2-2; D is unclear. Trimming stripped 0 bases from V and 11 bases from J, with 7 bases between. Germline loops: CDR1 SGHAT, CDR2 FQNNGV. This CDR3 has 12 residues. CDR3 sequence: CASSLDSIELFF. CDR3 nucleotides: TGTGCCAGCAGCTTAGATAGTATCGAGCTGTTTTTT.

The rearrangement uses TRBV12-5 and TRBJ2-7; either TRBD1 or TRBD2 may fit D (5 bases each). This CDR3 has 19 residues. V dropped 6 bases and J dropped 0 bases, with 27 bases sitting between them. Germline V gene lookup returns CDR1 LGHNT and CDR2 FRNRAP. CDR3 residues: CASGCPAGTGMFRSYEQYF. The CDR3 DNA follows: TGTGCTAGTGGGTGTCCCGCAGGGACGGGAATGTTTCGCTCCTACGAGCAGTACTTC.

This chain links TRBV5-1 with TRBJ2-5; 7 bases map to TRBD2. V dropped 4 bases and J dropped 4; count of bases not matched to a gene: 7. The CDR3 consists of 14 residues. The V gene's germline CDR1 is SGHRS and CDR2 YFSETQ. CDR3 sequence: CASSMPGGGETQYF. The CDR3 DNA reads as TGCGCCAGCAGCATGCCCGGCGGGGGAGAGACCCAGTACTTC. Combining the CDR3 with reference TRBV5-1 and TRBJ2-5 gives the whole variable domain KAGVTQTPRYLIKTRGQQVTLSCSPISGHRSVSWYQQTPGQGLQFLFEYFSETQRNKGNFPGRFSGRQFSNSRSEMNVSTLELGDSALYLCASSMPGGGETQYFGPGTRLLVL.

As DNA, the CDR3 is TGTGCCAGCAGCTTAGGTGATGGCGGAGGACCCTCCTACGAGCAGTACTTC. Translating gives CASSLGDGGGPSYEQYF. This chain uses TRBV7-6 with TRBJ2-7; D possibly corresponds to TRBD2 (5 bases). Between the trimmed V and J ends, which lost 1 base and 0 bases, there was a span of 16 bases. The V gene's germline CDR1 is SGHVS and CDR2 FNYEAQ. This CDR3 has 17 residues.

CDR3 nucleotide sequence: TGTGCCAGCAGCGTAGGGGGTGACGTTAGCTACGAGCAGTACTTC. Amino acids: CASSVGGDVSYEQYF. The genes are TRBV9 and TRBJ2-7; D unresolved. Trimming removed 0 bases at V and 3 bases at J, with 13 bases between. Germline V gene sequence: CDR1 SGDLS, CDR2 YYNGEE. The CDR3 runs 15 residues.

A note on this clone: The sample carries other DNA sequences with the same CDR3. The chain carries TRBV9 and TRBJ2-1; D unclear. V lost 4 bases and J lost 0, with 5 bases in between. This CDR3 spans 13 amino acids. Germline lookup yields CDR1 SGDLS and CDR2 YYNGEE. CDR3 region: CASSPPSYNEQFF. The CDR3 bases are TGTGCCAGCAGCCCCCCCTCCTACAATGAGCAGTTCTTC.

A single count supports this clone. The chain recombines TRBV4-1 with TRBJ2-1, with TRBD2 matching 8 bases. Germline loops: CDR1 MGHRA, CDR2 YSYEKL. V was clipped by 4 bases and J by 6 bases; unmatched bases: 11. The CDR3 loop spans 16 amino acids. For the CDR3, the DNA is TGCGCCAGCAGCCCCCAGGGAGCGGGGGCCTCCAATGAGCAGTTCTTC. Translated: CASSPQGAGASNEQFF.

The chain carries TRBV7-6 and TRBJ1-1; 8 bases match TRBD1. The junction had 6 bases not matched to a gene; V was cut back by 2 bases and J by 4 bases. This CDR3 comprises 15 residues. Looked up from germline, CDR1 is SGHVS and CDR2 is FNYEAQ. DNA of the CDR3: TGTGCCAGCAGCTTAACAACAGGGGGAAGCACTGAAGCTTTCTTT. It codes for CASSLTTGGSTEAFF. Full variable domain (outside the CDR3, taken from reference TRBV7-6 and TRBJ1-1): GAGVSQSPRYKVTKRGQDVALRCDPISGHVSLYWYRQALGQGPEFLTYFNYEAQQDKSGLPNDRFSAERPEGSISTLTIQRTEQRDSAMYRCASSLTTGGSTEAFFGQGTRLTVV.

The V call is TRBV5-5, the J call TRBJ2-1; D call uncertain. V lost 3 bases and J 9 bases, leaving 10 bases between the germline ends. CDR3 size: 12 residues. In germline, CDR1 is SGHKS, CDR2 YYEKEE (reference sequence). This chain's CDR3 is CASSSTPFEQFF. CDR3 DNA: TGTGCCAGCAGCTCCACTCCGTTTGAGCAGTTCTTC.

The chain has TRBV10-3 and TRBJ2-5; 9 bases match TRBD1. CDR1 is ENHRY, CDR2 SYGVKD, per germline. CDR3 length equals 14 residues. The ends lost 2 bases at V and 4 bases at J; junction bases unmatched: 2. The CDR3 loop reads CAISENRGPETQYF. CDR3 DNA: TGTGCCATCAGTGAGAACAGGGGGCCAGAGACCCAGTACTTC.

The V and J genes are TRBV28 and TRBJ1-1; TRBD1 matches 11 bases. V shed 5 bases and J 4 bases; nucleotides not matched to a gene: 0. Germline V lookup: CDR1 MDHEN, CDR2 SYDVKM. The length of the CDR3 is 13 residues. The CDR3 coding sequence is TGTGCCAGCAGTGGGACAGGGGGCACTGAAGCTTTCTTT. Translation gives CASSGTGGTEAFF.

The chain uses TRBV18 and TRBJ1-3; D unresolved. The CDR3 totals 14 residues. CDR1 is KGHSH, CDR2 LQKENI, per germline. Deletions cut 0 bases from V and 8 bases from J, with 11 bases between. In nucleotides, the CDR3 is TGTGCCAGCTCACCACCGGAAGTCATGTACACCATATATTTT. This gives the protein CASSPPEVMYTIYF.

J is TRBJ1-2 and V is TRBV30; D is unresolved. V was trimmed by 4 bases and J by 4 bases, leaving 16 bases between them. The CDR3 is made up of 14 amino acids. CDR1 and CDR2 from the germline V gene are GTSNPN and SVGIG (reference sequence). In DNA form, the CDR3 reads TGTGCCTGGACCCCCTCCAGCTCTGGCTATGGCTACACCTTC. It encodes CAWTPSSSGYGYTF.

This clone was seen just once. J is TRBJ2-7 and V is TRBV5-4, with D perhaps matching TRBD1 (5 bases). V lost 0 bases, J lost 3 bases, and 16 bases lay in between. There are 16 residues in the CDR3. Germline CDR1 is SGHNT and CDR2 is YYREEE (reference sequence). CDR3 sequence (DNA): TGTGCCAGCAGCTTGGCCGAAGCAGGGAAAGACTACGAGCAGTACTTC. It specifies CASSLAEAGKDYEQYF. Full variable domain (outside the CDR3, taken from reference TRBV5-4 and TRBJ2-7): ETGVTQSPTHLIKTRGQQVTLRCSSQSGHNTVSWYQQALGQGPQFIFQYYREEENGRGNFPPRFSGLQFPNYSSELNVNALELDDSALYLCASSLAEAGKDYEQYFGPGTRLTVT.

The CDR3 sequence: CASSPGPSSPLHF. In DNA, the CDR3 is TGCGCCAGCAGCCCGGGACCGAGTTCACCCCTCCACTTT. The chain joins TRBV4-3 to TRBJ1-6; D might be TRBD1 (5 bases). The germline CDR1 and CDR2 sequences are LGHNA and YSLEER. The CDR3 totals 13 residues. Trimming removed 4 bases at V and 9 bases at J, with 10 bases between.

The chain recombines TRBV2 with TRBJ2-5, with unresolved D. The CDR3 has 11 amino acids. Trimming pared 9 bases from V and 7 bases from J, leaving 12 bases between. Germline lookup yields CDR1 SNHLY and CDR2 FYNNEI. The CDR3 region is CASMGLGTQYF. CDR3 nucleotide sequence: TGTGCCAGTATGGGCCTGGGGACCCAGTACTTC.

The chain recombines TRBV7-9 with TRBJ2-2, with a tentative D call TRBD1 (5 bases). The V gene lost 4 bases and the J gene lost 5 bases, with 14 bases spanning the gap. Germline assignment: CDR1 SEHNR and CDR2 FQNEAQ (reference sequence). This CDR3 contains 15 residues. The CDR3 spells CASSSGQFGTGELFF. DNA for the CDR3: TGTGCCAGCAGCTCCGGACAATTCGGGACCGGGGAGCTGTTTTTT.

The chain links TRBV9 to TRBJ2-5; maybe TRBD2 (6 bases). The CDR3 totals 15 residues. CDR1 SGDLS and CDR2 YYNGEE come from the germline V gene. Trimming stripped 1 base from V and 5 bases from J, with 15 bases between. The CDR3 is CASSVYGSEGETQYF. The CDR3 nucleotides are TGTGCCAGCAGCGTATACGGGTCGGAGGGGGAGACCCAGTACTTC.